This is a list of T cell receptor beta chains from one sample in a study of human T cells and chemical hapten exposure. From the RACE reads, TCRdb called clonotypes with MiXCR, one entry per CDR3 protein. The sample carries more than 65,000 distinct CDR3 sequences, under 9% recorded once. The sequencing used whole blood, collected in connection with sensitization to the hapten diphenylcyclopropenone (DPC). The source is a woman in her twenties or thirties with alopecia areata. Some clones in this sample may be carry-over from other donors' samples. Each CDR3 is given with its conserved first and last residue. D genes are given only for firm matches. Clone size, where shown, is once, few, many, or a class for clones that have expanded.

abundance,j_gene,v_gene,d_gene,CDR3nt,CDR3aa
.,TRBJ2-7,TRBV5-1,.,TGCGCCAGCAGCATAGGGACCCGAAACTACGAGCAGTACTTC,CASSIGTRNYEQYF
.,TRBJ1-6,TRBV12-3/TRBV12-4,TRBD1,TGTGCCAGCAATCAGGGACAGGGGTTTAATTCACCCCTCCACTTT,CASNQGQGFNSPLHF
many,TRBJ2-3,TRBV10-3,.,TGTGCCATCAGGGGGGGCGATACGCAGTATTTT,CAIRGGDTQYF
.,TRBJ1-4,TRBV5-1,.,TGCGCCAGCAGCTTGCAGGGATTCGGCGAAAAACTGTTTTTT,CASSLQGFGEKLFF
few,TRBJ1-1,TRBV10-1,.,TGCGCCAGCAGTGAATCGGCAGAATTGAACACTGAAGCTTTCTTT,CASSESAELNTEAFF
many,TRBJ2-3,TRBV7-9,TRBD1,TGTGCCAGCAGCTCAGGACAGGGGGCAGATACGCAGTATTTT,CASSSGQGADTQYF
many,TRBJ1-1,TRBV29-1,TRBD1,TGCAGCGTCGACAGGGGTAGAACCACTGAAGCTTTCTTT,CSVDRGRTTEAFF
many,TRBJ2-1,TRBV2,TRBD1,TGTGCCAGCAGCCAAATACCCGGGACAGGGTTCCACAATGAGCAGTTCTTC,CASSQIPGTGFHNEQFF
many,TRBJ2-7,TRBV30,.,TGTGCCTGGAAAGTCGGCCCTACTACGATGGAGCAGTACTTC,CAWKVGPTTMEQYF
few,TRBJ2-5,TRBV30,TRBD2,TGTGCCTGGAGTCCGCTAGCGGGGCTATCGGAGACCCAGTACTTC,CAWSPLAGLSETQYF
many,TRBJ1-5,TRBV19,.,TGTGCCAGTAGTTTTCCAGGGGGCAATCAGCCCCAGCATTTT,CASSFPGGNQPQHF
many,TRBJ1-1,TRBV6-6,.,TGTGCCAGCAGTTACGGGACGTCTGAAGCTTTCTTT,CASSYGTSEAFF
.,TRBJ1-4,TRBV12-3/TRBV12-4,.,TGTGCCAGCAGGGGAACGTATGAAAAACTGTTTTTT,CASRGTYEKLFF
.,TRBJ1-6,TRBV6-5,.,TGTGCCAGCAGTTACTCGATGCATATAGAGAATTCACCCCTCCACTTT,CASSYSMHIENSPLHF
.,TRBJ1-5,TRBV2,.,TGTGCCAGCAGTGGGGACGGCAATCAGCCCCAGAATTTT,CASSGDGNQPQNF
many,TRBJ2-3,TRBV25-1,.,TGTGCCAGCAGGTACGGGGTACTAAGCACAGATACGCAGTATTTT,CASRYGVLSTDTQYF
.,TRBJ1-1,TRBV20-1,.,TGCAGTGCCTGTCGTCTTAGGTCGAACACTGAAGCTTTCTTT,CSACRLRSNTEAFF
many,TRBJ1-3,TRBV30,.,TGTGCCTGGAGTGTATGGGTTGGAAACACCATATATTTT,CAWSVWVGNTIYF
many,TRBJ2-7,TRBV3-1,.,TGTGCCAGCAGCCAAGATCAAGGTAGGGAGCAGTACTTC,CASSQDQGREQYF
many,TRBJ2-3,TRBV6-1,TRBD2,TGTGCCAGCAGCGAGCCCCGGACTAGCGGGGGCTTCACAGATACGCAGTATTTT,CASSEPRTSGGFTDTQYF
few,TRBJ1-1,TRBV21-1,.,TGTGCCAGCAGCAAAAGGTTTTGGGGCAGCAAGAACACTGAAGCTTTCTTT,CASSKRFWGSKNTEAFF
many,TRBJ2-7,TRBV3-1,.,TGTGCCAGCAGCCAACGGGACGGTGAGCAGTACTTC,CASSQRDGEQYF
many,TRBJ2-7,TRBV18,.,TGTGCCAGCTCACCACCTGGGTTCTTCGAGCAGTACTTC,CASSPPGFFEQYF
many,TRBJ2-7,TRBV5-1,TRBD1,TGCGCCAGCAGCCGTCTAGAAGGGGGCCGGCAGTACTTC,CASSRLEGGRQYF
many,TRBJ1-2,TRBV14,.,TGTGCCAGCAGCCAAGAACAGAACTATGGCTACACCTTC,CASSQEQNYGYTF
.,TRBJ2-1,TRBV30,.,TGTGCCTGGACCCTTAAGTACGGGCTACTTGAGCAGTTCTTC,CAWTLKYGLLEQFF
.,TRBJ1-1,TRBV6-6,.,TGTGCCAGCACTCGAATGGGGCAGTTGAACACTGAAGCTTTCTTT,CASTRMGQLNTEAFF
many,TRBJ2-2,TRBV18,.,TGTGCCAGCTCACCGCTGGAAGGGGAGCTGTTTTTT,CASSPLEGELFF
many,TRBJ1-4,TRBV20-1,.,TGCAGTGCTAGAGATGTCCGTTCAGGAAGAGCTAATGAAAAACTGTTTTTT,CSARDVRSGRANEKLFF
.,TRBJ1-1,TRBV20-1,TRBD1,TGCAGTGCGCCTCGAAGGACAGGGTCGAACACTGAAGCTTTCTTT,CSAPRRTGSNTEAFF
many,TRBJ1-1,TRBV18,TRBD1,TGTGCCAGCTCGAGGACAGGGACGAACACTGAAGCTTTCTTT,CASSRTGTNTEAFF
many,TRBJ2-7,TRBV7-2,TRBD1,TGTGCCAGCAGCTTACGACAGGGGGAAGAGTACTTC,CASSLRQGEEYF
many,TRBJ1-1,TRBV12-3/TRBV12-4,.,TGTGCCAGCAGTTCCCAGGGTCGGGGGGAAGCTTTCTTT,CASSSQGRGEAFF
many,TRBJ1-2,TRBV2,.,TGTGCCAGCGCCAGGGAAGGAGGTTTATATGGCTACACCTTC,CASAREGGLYGYTF
many,TRBJ2-5,TRBV30,.,TGTGCCTGGAGCCTGGAGGAAGAGACCCAGTACTTC,CAWSLEEETQYF
.,TRBJ2-2,TRBV5-4,.,TGTGCCAGCAGCTTGCCGGGACGGGCGAACACCGGGGAGCTGTTTTTT,CASSLPGRANTGELFF
many,TRBJ2-7,TRBV27,.,TGTGCCAGCAGTTTGACCCGAACCTACGAGCAGTACTTC,CASSLTRTYEQYF
few,TRBJ2-1,TRBV20-1,.,TGCAGTGCTCGATACCGGGACTTTGAGCAGTTCTTC,CSARYRDFEQFF
many,TRBJ2-7,TRBV6-6,TRBD2,TGTGCCAGCAGTATCAGCGGGGCCGGGGGCGAGCAGTACTTC,CASSISGAGGEQYF
many,TRBJ2-7,TRBV5-1,.,TGCGCCAGCAGCTTCGTTTCCCCGGACGCGCAGTACTTC,CASSFVSPDAQYF
.,TRBJ1-5,TRBV2,.,TGTGCCAGCAGCGGGAGACTCAGGTGGAATCAGCCCCAGCATTTT,CASSGRLRWNQPQHF
many,TRBJ2-1,TRBV12-3/TRBV12-4,.,TGTGCCAGCAGCTGGGAAAAATACAATGAGCAGTTCTTC,CASSWEKYNEQFF
.,TRBJ1-6,TRBV6-6,.,TGTGCCAGCACTCTCTGGGGAGCTAATTCACCCCTCCACTTT,CASTLWGANSPLHF
.,TRBJ1-1,TRBV18,.,TGTGCCAGCTTTCTGTCTACCGGGCAATTGAACACTGAAGCTTTCTTT,CASFLSTGQLNTEAFF
few,TRBJ2-7,TRBV29-1,TRBD1,TGCAGCGTGGGACAGGGCATCGACGAGCAGTACTTC,CSVGQGIDEQYF
few,TRBJ1-4,TRBV12-5,.,TGTGCTAGTGGTTGGGTCCTTGGGGAAAAACTGTTTTTT,CASGWVLGEKLFF
many,TRBJ2-3,TRBV5-1,.,TGCGCCAGCAGCTTGGTAACAGATACGCAGTATTTT,CASSLVTDTQYF
many,TRBJ1-1,TRBV18,.,TGTGCCAGCTCACTTCGGGCCGACACTGAAGCTTTCTTT,CASSLRADTEAFF
many,TRBJ1-1,TRBV9,.,TGTGCCAGCAGCGCAACAGGCGCTGAAGCTTTCTTT,CASSATGAEAFF
.,TRBJ2-7,TRBV10-3,.,TGTGCCATCAGTGACCCGGACCCAAGGGTTCACGAGCAGTACTTC,CAISDPDPRVHEQYF
many,TRBJ2-3,TRBV9,.,TGTGCCAGCAGCGTAGGTAGCGTCGAGGCAGATACGCAGTATTTT,CASSVGSVEADTQYF
many,TRBJ2-1,TRBV4-1,.,TGCGCCAGCAGCCAGCGGGGTCTCAACAATGAGCAGTTCTTC,CASSQRGLNNEQFF
many,TRBJ1-1,TRBV5-6,.,TGTGCCAGCAGCCCGTATGCAGCTGGGACTGAAGCTTTCTTT,CASSPYAAGTEAFF
many,TRBJ1-1,TRBV20-1,.,TGCAGTGTTCCCACAGGGTTTTTAATGAACACTGAAGCTTTCTTT,CSVPTGFLMNTEAFF